This T cell receptor (beta chain) was identified in a study of blood T cell repertoires in COVID-19. The CDR3 extends over 15 amino acids. The germline V gene has CDR1 SNHLY and CDR2 FYNNEI. Trimming at V came to 6 bases and at J to 11 bases, leaving 15 bases not matched to a gene. This clone was seen a handful of times. The repertoire was sequenced with immunoSEQ multiplex PCR; TCRdb's copy has only in-frame clones and lacks some. The sample holds about 51,000 clones, roughly 91% seen once. The chain joins TRBV2 to TRBJ1-1; TRBD1 agrees at 10 bases. Specimen: peripheral blood. The TCR comes from a man in his fifties with active COVID-19. For the CDR3, the DNA is TGTGCCAGCAGGAATTCCGCCGGGACAGGGGCTAGGGCTTTCTTT. Its translation is CASRNSAGTGARAFF.